The 10 T cell receptor beta chains below all came from one sample that was sequenced in a study of early T cells in non-severe SARS-CoV-2 infection. TCRdb reanalysed the 5' RACE reads using MiXCR and keeps one entry per CDR3 protein. The sample shows about 44,000 distinct CDR3 sequences, less than 30% of them seen only once. Source: whole blood, taken at baseline. Source of these receptors: an adult who was a healthcare worker with PCR-confirmed SARS-CoV-2 infection or an uninfected control (not recorded which).

This clonotype was counted between two and nine times. The rearrangement joins TRBV7-9 to TRBJ2-3; D gene ambiguous. V lost 1 base to trimming and J lost 0 bases, with 5 bases between them. Germline V gene data show CDR1 as SEHNR and CDR2 as FQNEAQ (reference sequence). The CDR3 covers 14 residues. Here the CDR3 DNA reads TGTGCCAGCAGCTTAGAGGGAAGCACAGATACGCAGTATTTT. This encodes CASSLEGSTDTQYF.

Ten or more counts support this clonotype. This chain uses TRBV7-9 with TRBJ2-5, with D possibly matching TRBD1 (6 bases). V gave up 6 bases and J gave up 5 bases, with 10 bases separating them. Looked up from germline, CDR1 is SEHNR and CDR2 is FQNEAQ (reference sequence). This CDR3 has 12 residues. CDR3 loop: CASSTGLETQYF. For the CDR3, the DNA is TGTGCCAGCAGTACAGGGCTGGAGACCCAGTACTTC.

V is TRBV12-3 or TRBV12-4 and J is TRBJ1-1, with D possibly being TRBD1 (5 bases). V lost 2 bases and J lost 7, with 14 bases in between. CDR3 length equals 14 residues. This CDR3 reads CASSLRSNRNEAFF. CDR3 DNA sequence: TGTGCCAGCAGTTTACGGTCGAACAGGAATGAAGCTTTCTTT.

The chain employs TRBV6-5 and TRBJ2-7; D gene unclear. CDR3 length: 14 residues. Per germline, CDR1 MNHEY and CDR2 SVGAGI. The V gene lost 0 bases and the J gene lost 0 bases, with 6 bases spanning the gap. Here the CDR3 DNA reads TGTGCCAGCAGTTACTCGCGGTTCTCCTACGAGCAGTACTTC. Residues: CASSYSRFSYEQYF.

This clonotype has just a few counts. The rearrangement links TRBV15 to TRBJ1-1; 7 nucleotides align to TRBD1. V was clipped by 6 bases and J by 1 base; unmatched bases: 2. The CDR3 is 13 amino acids. Germline lookup yields CDR1 LNHNV and CDR2 YYDKDF (reference sequence). The CDR3 sequence: CATRRTGNTEAFF. DNA of the CDR3: TGTGCCACCAGGCGGACAGGGAACACTGAAGCTTTCTTT.

This rearrangement joins TRBV10-1 to TRBJ2-5; a weak D match, TRBD2 (5 bases). V was pared by 4 bases and J by 1 base, with 10 bases between. Germline V gene lookup returns CDR1 WNHNN and CDR2 SYGVQD (reference sequence). CDR3 length equals 14 residues. The CDR3 sequence: CASSGGGLQETQYF. The CDR3 nucleotides are TGCGCCAGCAGTGGCGGCGGGCTCCAAGAGACCCAGTACTTC.

The chain carries TRBV7-2 and TRBJ1-2; a weak D match, TRBD1 (6 bases). CDR1 and CDR2 from the germline V gene are SGHTA and FQGNSA. This CDR3 region has 12 residues. V lost 5 bases and J 8 bases, leaving 12 bases between the germline ends. This CDR3 reads CASSPAGGGYTF. In DNA form, the CDR3 reads TGTGCCAGCAGCCCAGCGGGGGGCGGCTACACCTTC.

This clonotype has just a few counts. This rearrangement joins TRBV11-2 to TRBJ2-3, with D tentatively TRBD1 (6 bases). The germline V gene has CDR1 SGHAT and CDR2 FQNNGV. This CDR3 has 15 residues. The ends were cut back, 1 base at V and 4 bases at J, with 12 bases in the middle. The CDR3, as DNA: TGTGCCAGCAGCTTAGGAACAGGGTGGGCAGATACGCAGTATTTT. Translating gives CASSLGTGWADTQYF. The full variable domain, completed using reference TRBV11-2 and TRBJ2-3, is EAGVAQSPRYKIIEKRQSVAFWCNPISGHATLYWYQQILGQGPKLLIQFQNNGVVDDSQLPKDRFSAERLKGVDSTLKIQPAKLEDSAVYLCASSLGTGWADTQYFGPGTRLTVL.

CDR3 loop: CASSQDLAASYGYTF. CDR3 in DNA: TGTGCCAGCAGCCAAGACTTAGCTGCGAGCTATGGCTACACCTTC. The V call is TRBV14, the J call TRBJ1-2; D is undetermined. V lost 0 bases, J lost 4 bases, and 12 bases lay in between. Germline V gives CDR1 SGHDN, CDR2 FVKESK. The CDR3 runs to 15 residues.

The J gene is TRBJ2-5, the V gene TRBV14, with 10 nucleotides matching TRBD2. Germline trimming cut 3 bases from V and 4 bases from J; bases unmatched to any gene: 5. This CDR3 comprises 15 residues. Germline lookup yields CDR1 SGHDN and CDR2 FVKESK. CDR3 in DNA: TGTGCCAGCAGCCAGGCACTAGCGGGACCAGAGACCCAGTACTTC. Translating it yields CASSQALAGPETQYF. The full variable domain, rest sourced from reference TRBV14 and TRBJ2-5, is EAGVTQFPSHSVIEKGQTVTLRCDPISGHDNLYWYRRVMGKEIKFLLHFVKESKQDESGMPNNRFLAERTGGTYSTLKVQPAELEDSGVYFCASSQALAGPETQYFGPGTRLLVL.